Following are 32 T cell receptor beta chains from one sample sequenced in a study of blood T cell repertoires in COVID-19. TCRdb keeps only in-frame clones here, not all; method: immunoSEQ multiplex PCR. This table has approximately 200,000 clones, 87% appearing once. Sequenced input: PBMCs or T cells enriched from blood (not recorded which). The receptors were gathered from a man in his thirties or forties who had recovered from COVID-19.

The chain has TRBV7-3 and TRBJ1-1, with a possible D match to TRBD1 (5 bases). The CDR3 loop spans 14 amino acids. Per germline, CDR1 SGHTA and CDR2 FQGTGA. With 4 bases removed from V and 0 bases from J, the gap between germline ends came to 9 bases. The CDR3 region has the DNA TGTGCCAGCAGCTCAGACAGCATGAACACTGAAGCTTTCTTT. Its translation is CASSSDSMNTEAFF.

This clone was found once. The rearrangement joins TRBV27 to TRBJ2-2; 8 nucleotides align to TRBD1. V shed 6 bases, J shed 2 bases, and the junction held 11 bases outside the gene matches. Germline CDR1 and CDR2: MNHEY and SMNVEV (reference sequence). CDR3 length equals 17 residues. CDR3 residues: CASSPGGRAFNTGELFF. The CDR3 DNA reads TGTGCCAGCAGCCCAGGGGGCAGGGCGTTTAACACCGGGGAGCTGTTTTTT.

This chain links TRBV5-6 with TRBJ1-3; 8 positions match TRBD1. The CDR3 covers 18 residues. J was trimmed by 1 base and V by 4 bases; bases with no gene match: 13. Germline V gene data show CDR1 as SGHDT and CDR2 as YYEEEE. CDR3 sequence (DNA): TGTGCCAGCAGCGTACTACAGGGGGATGGTATATCTGGAAACACCATATATTTT. The encoded protein is CASSVLQGDGISGNTIYF.

The chain couples TRBV28 to TRBJ1-5; no definite D call. V lost 6 bases to trimming and J lost 0 bases, with 18 bases between them. The CDR3 sequence is 17 residues long. Germline CDR1 and CDR2: MDHEN and SYDVKM. The CDR3 loop reads CASSSTGQASSNQPQHF. The CDR3 nucleotides are TGTGCCAGCAGCTCCACTGGCCAGGCGAGTAGCAATCAGCCCCAGCATTTT.

This chain links TRBV28 with TRBJ2-7; 10 nucleotides agree with TRBD1. Per the germline V gene, CDR1 is MDHEN and CDR2 is SYDVKM. This CDR3 contains 17 residues. V trimming: 5 bases; J trimming: 1 base; junction bases outside the gene matches: 11. CDR3 residues: CASSTAGTGEWSYEQYF. Written as DNA, the CDR3 is TGTGCCAGCAGTACTGCCGGGACAGGGGAATGGTCCTACGAGCAGTACTTC.

The chain is built from TRBV19 and TRBJ2-1; the match to TRBD1 covers 9 bases. V dropped 5 bases and J dropped 6; count of bases not matched to a gene: 11. This CDR3 comprises 16 residues. CDR1 and CDR2 from the germline V gene are LNHDA and SQIVND (reference sequence). CDR3: CASSPSFGTGLNEQFF. DNA for the CDR3: TGTGCCAGTAGTCCATCTTTTGGGACAGGGCTCAATGAGCAGTTCTTC.

The CDR3 DNA reads as TGTGCCAGCAGCTTCAGACAGGGAAGGAACACTGAAGCTTTCTTT. Protein product: CASSFRQGRNTEAFF. The chain links TRBV7-2 to TRBJ1-1; 7 positions match TRBD1. Trimming at V came to 3 bases and at J to 1 base, leaving 5 bases not matched to a gene. This CDR3 has 15 residues. Germline CDR1 is SGHTA and CDR2 is FQGNSA.

The CDR3 sequence is CASSPTDRDYGYTF. The CDR3 DNA is TGTGCCAGCAGCCCCACTGACAGGGACTATGGCTACACCTTC. This rearrangement joins TRBV7-9 to TRBJ1-2, with 7 bases lining up with TRBD1. The junction had 6 bases not matched to a gene; V was cut back by 5 bases and J by 3 bases. This CDR3 has 14 amino acids. Germline assignment: CDR1 SEHNR and CDR2 FQNEAQ (reference sequence).

V gene TRBV4-3 combines with J gene TRBJ1-6; 9 positions match TRBD1. The CDR3 consists of 16 residues. V trimming: 0 bases; J trimming: 7 bases; junction bases outside the gene matches: 4. Per the germline V gene, CDR1 is LGHNA and CDR2 is YSLEER. CDR3 sequence reads: CASSQDRGTGNSPLHF. CDR3 coding DNA: TGCGCCAGCAGCCAAGATAGAGGGACAGGGAATTCACCCCTCCACTTT.

The chain is built from TRBV19 and TRBJ1-5, with D perhaps matching TRBD1 (6 bases). V was clipped by 5 bases and J by 2 bases, with 16 bases between them. Germline-derived CDR1 and CDR2 are LNHDA and SQIVND (reference sequence). CDR3 size: 16 residues. CDR3: CASSLGRGAGNQPQHF. Written as DNA, the CDR3 is TGTGCCAGTAGTTTGGGCAGGGGAGCGGGCAATCAGCCCCAGCATTTT.

V and J are TRBV9 and TRBJ2-2, with 12 bases matching TRBD2. The junction had 11 bases not matched to a gene; V was cut back by 4 bases and J by 7 bases. Germline V lookup: CDR1 SGDLS, CDR2 YYNGEE. The CDR3 has 17 amino acids. The CDR3 sequence is CASSPTPWTSGVGELFF. The CDR3 DNA follows: TGTGCCAGCAGCCCAACCCCCTGGACTAGCGGGGTCGGGGAGCTGTTTTTT.

J is TRBJ2-2 and V is TRBV23-1; 10 bases are a match to TRBD1. TRBV23-1 is recorded as an ORF, its role being uncertain. CDR3 size: 18 residues. The junction had 11 bases not matched to a gene; V was cut back by 4 bases and J by 3 bases. Here the CDR3 DNA reads TGCGCCAGCAGTCCCCCGGTAGGGGACAGGGGTCACACCGGGGAGCTGTTTTTT. Translation: CASSPPVGDRGHTGELFF.

V gene TRBV7-6 combines with J gene TRBJ2-5, with D hard to call. CDR1 and CDR2 (germline): SGHVS, FNYEAQ. The length of the CDR3 is 17 residues. V was pared by 5 bases and J by 2 bases, with 21 bases between. The CDR3 sequence is CASSGSGLHPEQETQYF. For the CDR3, the DNA is TGTGCCAGCAGCGGGTCCGGGTTACACCCTGAGCAAGAGACCCAGTACTTC. Variable domain in full (rest from reference TRBV7-6 and TRBJ2-5): GAGVSQSPRYKVTKRGQDVALRCDPISGHVSLYWYRQALGQGPEFLTYFNYEAQQDKSGLPNDRFSAERPEGSISTLTIQRTEQRDSAMYRCASSGSGLHPEQETQYFGPGTRLLVL.

This clone was detected a few times. The rearrangement links TRBV9 to TRBJ1-2; 9 positions match TRBD1. The CDR3 is 15 residues long. V lost 3 bases and J lost 4; bases outside the gene matches: 7. Germline V gene lookup returns CDR1 SGDLS and CDR2 YYNGEE. In DNA, the CDR3 is TGTGCCAGCAGCGAGAGGGACAGGGCGGGCTATGGCTACACCTTC. As protein: CASSERDRAGYGYTF.

The V gene is TRBV3-1 (or the pseudogene TRBV3-2), the J gene TRBJ2-7; no clear D gene. From germline, CDR1 is LGHDT and CDR2 YNNKEL (reference sequence). V dropped 0 bases and J dropped 5 bases, with 5 bases sitting between them. The CDR3 covers 12 residues. The CDR3 nucleotides are TGTGCCAGCAGCCAAGAGGGCCACGAGCAGTACTTC. Translated, it gives CASSQEGHEQYF.

With respect to this clone: A junction end diverges from the germline sequence, so it may reflect a read error. The J gene is TRBJ2-7, the V gene TRBV7-2; 8 nucleotides match TRBD2. Germline CDR1 is SGHTA and CDR2 is FQGNSA. The length of the CDR3 is 13 residues. CDR3 region: CASSSTSGSQHGF. As DNA, the CDR3 is TGTGCCAGCAGCTCTACAAGCGGGAGCCAGCACGGCTTC. The full variable domain, completed using reference TRBV7-2 and TRBJ2-7, is GAGVSQSPSNKVTEKGKDVELRCDPISGHTALYWYRQSLGQGLEFLIYFQGNSAPDKSGLPSDRFSAERTGGSVSTLTIQRTQQEDSAVYLCASSSTSGSQHGFGPGTRLTVT.

V usage is TRBV6-5 and J usage is TRBJ1-1; 11 positions agree with TRBD1. This CDR3 spans 15 amino acids. The germline CDR1 and CDR2 sequences are MNHEY and SVGAGI. Trimming removed 0 bases from V and 5 bases from J; junction bases left unmatched: 2. CDR3 loop: CASSYSGTGGTEAFF. The CDR3 DNA is TGTGCCAGCAGTTACTCGGGGACAGGGGGGACTGAAGCTTTCTTT.

This rearrangement joins TRBV2 to TRBJ1-2, with TRBD1 identical over 8 bases. CDR3 length equals 16 residues. Germline assignment: CDR1 SNHLY and CDR2 FYNNEI. After removal of 5 bases from V and 7 bases from J, the junction contained 15 bases not matched to a gene. CDR3 in amino acids: CASSFPLQGVSSGYTF. The CDR3 bases are TGTGCCAGCAGTTTTCCATTACAGGGGGTATCTTCTGGCTACACCTTC.

This chain connects TRBV27 to TRBJ1-6; D is unresolved. The CDR3 has 12 amino acids. Germline values: CDR1 MNHEY, CDR2 SMNVEV (reference sequence). V was cut by 7 bases and J by 6 bases, with 7 bases left in between. The CDR3 nucleotides read TGTGCCAGCACATCGGGTAATTCACCCCTCCACTTT. Protein sequence: CASTSGNSPLHF.

This CDR3 reads CASSLRQGPEAFF. The CDR3 DNA reads TGTGCCAGCAGTCTCCGACAGGGGCCTGAAGCTTTCTTT. The chain couples TRBV3-1 (or the pseudogene TRBV3-2) to TRBJ1-1; TRBD1 matches 8 bases. V was clipped by 6 bases and J by 6 bases; unmatched bases: 6. The CDR3 runs 13 residues. The germline gives CDR1 LGHDT, CDR2 YNNKEL (reference sequence).

This clone was seen a few times. The chain recombines TRBV29-1 with TRBJ1-3, with TRBD1 matching 7 bases. Per the germline V gene, CDR1 is SQVTM and CDR2 is ANQGSEA. V was clipped by 5 bases and J by 7 bases; unmatched bases: 14. This CDR3 has 15 residues. CDR3 in DNA: TGCAGCGTTACTGAGGGGGCAAGGGGGGATAACACCATATATTTT. It yields the protein CSVTEGARGDNTIYF.

This sequence joins TRBV12-3 or TRBV12-4 and TRBJ2-5; no definite D call. V lost 2 bases, J lost 5 bases, and 3 bases lay in between. There are 11 residues in the CDR3. In nucleotides, the CDR3 is TGTGCCAGCAGTTTACGGGAGACCCAGTACTTC. Translated: CASSLRETQYF.

The chain recombines TRBV12-5 with TRBJ1-2; 8 positions match TRBD1. CDR3 length: 16 amino acids. CDR1 is LGHNT and CDR2 is FRNRAP in the germline V gene. V shed 0 bases and J 4 bases; nucleotides not matched to a gene: 7. The CDR3 region is CASGLVLGQAFYGYTF. The CDR3 nucleotides read TGTGCTAGTGGTTTGGTATTGGGACAGGCATTCTATGGCTACACCTTC.

The chain is built from TRBV11-2 and TRBJ2-4, with TRBD1 matching 7 bases. The CDR3 length is 13 residues. Trimming at V came to 5 bases and at J to 9 bases, leaving 7 bases not matched to a gene. CDR1 is SGHAT, CDR2 FQNNGV, per germline. The CDR3 loop is CASSQDRSGIQYF. CDR3 coding DNA: TGTGCCAGCAGCCAGGACAGGTCTGGCATTCAGTACTTC.

The V call is TRBV9, the J call TRBJ2-2, with 7 bases identical to TRBD1. Trimming cost V 4 bases and J 2 bases; bases outside gene matches: 11. This CDR3 comprises 17 residues. Germline loops: CDR1 SGDLS, CDR2 YYNGEE. Written as DNA, the CDR3 is TGTGCCAGCAGCCCGCGCAGGGACAGTTTAAACACCGGGGAGCTGTTTTTT. Translating gives CASSPRRDSLNTGELFF.

The chain joins TRBV30 to TRBJ1-6; possible D gene TRBD1, 5 bases. Germline V gives CDR1 GTSNPN, CDR2 SVGIG (reference sequence). The CDR3 is made up of 13 amino acids. V lost 4 bases, J lost 7 bases, and 11 bases lay in between. The CDR3 spells CAWTFGGNSPLHF. CDR3 in DNA: TGTGCCTGGACTTTCGGGGGGAATTCACCCCTCCACTTT.

The V gene is TRBV30, the J gene TRBJ1-2; no firm D call. Germline-derived CDR1 and CDR2 are GTSNPN and SVGIG (reference sequence). Deletions cut 3 bases from V and 4 bases from J, with 9 bases between. The CDR3 is 12 residues long. CDR3 bases: TGTGCCTGGAGCGAAATGGCCTATGGCTACACCTTC. Translated: CAWSEMAYGYTF.

The chain couples TRBV7-8 to TRBJ2-5; a possible D gene is TRBD2 (5 bases). Germline CDR1 SGHVS, CDR2 FQNEAQ. Trimming stripped 4 bases from V and 3 bases from J, with 21 bases between. The CDR3 runs 17 residues. The CDR3 spells CASSSRLSERYEETQYF. The CDR3 coding sequence is TGTGCCAGCAGCTCCAGGTTGTCGGAGCGGTACGAAGAGACCCAGTACTTC.

The CDR3 region has the DNA TGTGCCAGCAGACAGGTCGGGGGAATTATGGTAACCGCCATGAACACTGAAGCTTTCTTT. Its protein product is CASRQVGGIMVTAMNTEAFF. The chain couples TRBV28 to TRBJ1-1, with D possibly being TRBD1 (5 bases). The length of the CDR3 is 20 residues. Trimming removed 6 bases at V and 0 bases at J, with 29 bases between. Germline lookup yields CDR1 MDHEN and CDR2 SYDVKM.

The V gene is TRBV29-1, the J gene TRBJ2-2; possibly TRBD2 for D (6 bases). The V and J ends lost 3 bases and 3 bases respectively, with 11 bases between them. The CDR3 has 14 amino acids. Looked up from germline, CDR1 is SQVTM and CDR2 is ANQGSEA. CDR3 coding DNA: TGCAGCGTTGATCGACTAGGGGACACCGGGGAGCTGTTTTTT. It encodes CSVDRLGDTGELFF.

The chain combines TRBV29-1 with TRBJ2-1, with 8 positions matching TRBD1. Germline values: CDR1 SQVTM, CDR2 ANQGSEA. Trimming cost V 7 bases and J 1 base; bases outside gene matches: 12. The CDR3 consists of 16 residues. The CDR3 DNA reads TGCAGCGCCGCCAAAGGACAGGGTGTTTCCTACAATGAGCAGTTCTTC. Translation gives CSAAKGQGVSYNEQFF.

Here the CDR3 reads CASSSTSVSYEQYF. The CDR3 nucleotides read TGTGCCAGCAGCTCCACTAGCGTCTCCTACGAGCAGTACTTC. The rearrangement uses TRBV9 and TRBJ2-7, with 7 bases identical to TRBD2. This CDR3 is 14 amino acids long. The V and J ends lost 4 bases and 0 bases, in that order; junction bases with no gene match: 4. The V gene's germline CDR1 is SGDLS and CDR2 YYNGEE.